Following are 28 T cell receptor beta chains from one sample sequenced in a study of T cell changes during pregnancy in multiple sclerosis (dated by TCRdb to about 2019). The library was prepared using the immunoSEQ multiplex PCR assay. The immuneACCESS repertoire file appears here via TCRdb, limited to in-frame rearrangements. These files lack a portion of the clones; in checked studies, under half of the deficit traces to unresolved V genes, and the cause of the others is not known. The sample table lists about 110,000 clones, around 92% of them with a count of one. Of the sample, roughly 0.78% falls within the top ten clones. The sequencing here drew on peripheral blood, taken in the third trimester of pregnancy. Receptors were obtained from a female donor in good health, enrolled as a control in a pregnancy study.

The chain couples TRBV15 to TRBJ2-6; 12 nucleotides match TRBD1. With V trimmed by 4 bases and J by 1 base, 5 bases remained unmatched. Germline CDR1 and CDR2: LNHNV and YYDKDF (reference sequence). This CDR3 has 18 residues. The CDR3, as DNA: TGTGCCACCAGCACCGGGACAGGGGGCAAGTCTGGGGCCAACGTCCTGACTTTC. Translation gives CATSTGTGGKSGANVLTF.

This rearrangement joins TRBV6-4 to TRBJ2-1; D is possibly TRBD1 (5 bases). The CDR3 covers 15 residues. CDR1 and CDR2 from the germline V gene are MRHNA and SNTAGT. Trimming pared 3 bases from V and 6 bases from J, leaving 15 bases between. The CDR3 bases are TGTGCCAGCAGTGAAATCCAAGGGGAACCCAATGAGCAGTTCTTC. It codes for CASSEIQGEPNEQFF.

V usage is TRBV2 and J usage is TRBJ1-2; no definite D call. CDR3 length: 13 amino acids. The V gene lost 4 bases and the J gene lost 8 bases, with 14 bases spanning the gap. Germline CDR1 SNHLY, CDR2 FYNNEI. The CDR3 loop reads CASSVRLSEGYTF. The CDR3 nucleotides read TGTGCCAGCAGTGTGCGGCTGAGTGAAGGCTACACCTTC. The entire variable domain, with the rest obtained from reference TRBV2 and TRBJ1-2, is as follows: EPEVTQTPSHQVTQMGQEVILRCVPISNHLYFYWYRQILGQKVEFLVSFYNNEISEKSEIFDDQFSVERPDGSNFTLKIRSTKLEDSAMYFCASSVRLSEGYTFGSGTRLTVV.

This clone is deemed medium-sized (0.01 to 0.1%). V is TRBV7-9 and J is TRBJ1-1; D uncertain. The CDR3 has 13 residues. Between the trimmed V and J ends, which lost 3 bases and 4 bases, there was a span of 9 bases. Germline-derived CDR1 and CDR2 are SEHNR and FQNEAQ (reference sequence). The CDR3 reads CASSFEVVTEAFF. The CDR3 nucleotides read TGTGCCAGCAGCTTTGAGGTGGTCACTGAAGCTTTCTTT.

The J gene is TRBJ2-5, the V gene TRBV7-2; tentative D call: TRBD1 (6 bases). The germline CDR1 and CDR2 sequences are SGHTA and FQGNSA. This CDR3 has 14 residues. Trimming shortened V by 5 bases and J by 3 bases, and 13 bases separated the two germline ends. CDR3 DNA: TGTGCCAGCAGCAAACAGGGTTCGGAAGAGACCCAGTACTTC. Protein: CASSKQGSEETQYF.

V is TRBV5-1 and J is TRBJ1-1, with 8 bases identical to TRBD1. Germline V gene lookup returns CDR1 SGHRS and CDR2 YFSETQ. The V segment lost 3 bases and the J segment 5 bases; nucleotides outside the gene matches: 12. This CDR3 has 16 amino acids. The CDR3 loop reads CASSSWAGQGNTEAFF. Here the CDR3 DNA reads TGCGCCAGCAGCTCTTGGGCCGGACAGGGAAATACTGAAGCTTTCTTT.

V and J are TRBV5-6 and TRBJ1-5; 8 bases agree with TRBD1. CDR3 size: 16 residues. Per germline, CDR1 SGHDT and CDR2 YYEEEE. Trimming at V came to 6 bases and at J to 5 bases, leaving 13 bases not matched to a gene. The DNA of the CDR3 is TGTGCCAGCACCCTGACAGGGGTGGACCCATATCAGCCCCAGCATTTT. Its protein is CASTLTGVDPYQPQHF.

The chain has TRBV30 and TRBJ1-2; D unresolved. The CDR3 consists of 13 residues. V was trimmed by 3 bases and J by 8 bases, leaving 16 bases between them. Germline V CDR1 and CDR2: GTSNPN, SVGIG (reference sequence). The CDR3 coding sequence is TGTGCCTGGAGCCTAGTGATAAGCGAGGGCTACACCTTC. This gives the protein CAWSLVISEGYTF.

This chain uses TRBV29-1 with TRBJ2-3; 7 bases line up with TRBD1. J lost 1 base, V lost 6 bases, and 13 bases had no gene match. CDR3 length equals 16 residues. The germline CDR1 and CDR2 sequences are SQVTM and ANQGSEA. CDR3 nucleotide sequence: TGCAGCGTAAAGGGGACAGACCTCCGGGGCACAGATACGCAGTATTTT. The encoded protein is CSVKGTDLRGTDTQYF.

This clone was seen once. This chain links TRBV30 with TRBJ1-2; D gene uncertain. V was trimmed by 0 bases and J by 8 bases, leaving 13 bases between them. The germline V gene has CDR1 GTSNPN and CDR2 SVGIG (reference sequence). This CDR3 spans 13 amino acids. The CDR3 DNA reads TGTGCCTGGAGTGTAAGCAGGTCCGGAGGCTACACCTTC. Residues: CAWSVSRSGGYTF.

The chain couples TRBV6-1 to TRBJ2-3; TRBD2 is a possible D gene (6 bases). This CDR3 region has 16 residues. With 4 bases removed from V and 2 bases from J, the gap between germline ends came to 16 bases. CDR1 MNHNS and CDR2 SASEGT come from the germline V gene. The CDR3 DNA follows: TGTGCCAGCAGTGTCGACACTAGCCCATCCACAGATACGCAGTATTTT. It encodes CASSVDTSPSTDTQYF.

This chain uses TRBV9 with TRBJ2-2; no firm D call. CDR3 size: 13 residues. V was pared by 3 bases and J by 1 base, with 4 bases between. From germline, CDR1 is SGDLS and CDR2 YYNGEE. CDR3 in DNA: TGTGCCAGCAGCGCAGGGAACACCGGGGAGCTGTTTTTT. Translation gives CASSAGNTGELFF.

This clone has more than one count but fewer than ten. The V and J genes are TRBV18 and TRBJ1-5, with 8 bases that match TRBD1. Germline CDR1 KGHSH, CDR2 LQKENI. V was pared by 5 bases and J by 0 bases, with 3 bases of the junction left unmatched. This CDR3 has 15 amino acids. The CDR3 region has the DNA TGTGCCAGCTCAACGGGACAGGCTAGCAATCAGCCCCAGCATTTT. It codes for CASSTGQASNQPQHF.

This chain connects TRBV9 to TRBJ2-3, with D tentatively TRBD2 (6 bases). Germline V gene data show CDR1 as SGDLS and CDR2 as YYNGEE. CDR3 length: 17 amino acids. V gave up 4 bases and J gave up 3 bases, with 21 bases separating them. CDR3 sequence (DNA): TGTGCCAGCAGCAATCCGGGTGGGTCTAGCGCGACAGATACGCAGTATTTT. Protein product: CASSNPGGSSATDTQYF.

This clone was detected only a few times. The genes are TRBV5-4 and TRBJ1-1; tentatively, D is TRBD1 (5 bases). Trimming stripped 0 bases from V and 4 bases from J, with 10 bases between. From germline, CDR1 is SGHNT and CDR2 YYREEE (reference sequence). This CDR3 region has 14 residues. CDR3 DNA sequence: TGTGCCAGCAGCTTGGACAGGCTGGGCACTGAAGCTTTCTTT. This codes for CASSLDRLGTEAFF.

As concerns this clone: Sequence at one end of the junction differs from germline and may be a read error. The genes are TRBV7-7 and TRBJ2-5, with D unresolved. This CDR3 spans 14 amino acids. Germline CDR1 and CDR2: SSHAT and FNYEAQ (reference sequence). CDR3 DNA: TGTGCTAGCAGCTTAGCCGGGTATCAAGAGACCCAGTACTTC. Protein sequence: CASSLAGYQETQYF.

The V gene is TRBV25-1, the J gene TRBJ2-5, with 7 bases fitting TRBD1. Germline V gene sequence: CDR1 MGHDK, CDR2 SYGVNS. The CDR3 consists of 15 residues. J was trimmed by 1 base and V by 3 bases; bases with no gene match: 5. The DNA of the CDR3 is TGTGCCAGCAGTGACCGGGACAGCTTCCAAGAGACCCAGTACTTC. This codes for CASSDRDSFQETQYF.

This clone was observed once. The chain joins TRBV5-6 to TRBJ2-7; possible D gene TRBD2, 6 bases. The CDR3 runs 13 residues. From germline, CDR1 is SGHDT and CDR2 YYEEEE. The ends were cut back, 0 bases at V and 7 bases at J, with 11 bases in the middle. CDR3 region: CASSLAGGKEQYF. The CDR3 DNA is TGTGCCAGCAGCTTGGCCGGGGGAAAAGAGCAGTACTTC.

The chain recombines TRBV2 with TRBJ1-1, with D hard to call. CDR1 and CDR2 (germline): SNHLY, FYNNEI. V lost 8 bases and J lost 5, with 15 bases in between. There are 13 residues in the CDR3. CDR3 in DNA: TGTGCCAGCGGCAGCGGACGCGGGACTGAAGCTTTCTTT. Amino acids: CASGSGRGTEAFF. The whole variable domain, remainder taken from reference TRBV2 and TRBJ1-1, is EPEVTQTPSHQVTQMGQEVILRCVPISNHLYFYWYRQILGQKVEFLVSFYNNEISEKSEIFDDQFSVERPDGSNFTLKIRSTKLEDSAMYFCASGSGRGTEAFFGQGTRLTVV.

This clone came up once. The rearrangement uses TRBV5-4 and TRBJ2-7, with 7 bases identical to TRBD2. J lost 2 bases, V lost 2 bases, and 7 bases had no gene match. The CDR3 length is 15 residues. Looked up from germline, CDR1 is SGHNT and CDR2 is YYREEE (reference sequence). DNA for the CDR3: TGTGCCAGCAGCTTATCCGGGGGGTCAACCTACGAGCAGTACTTC. It translates to CASSLSGGSTYEQYF.

This rearrangement joins TRBV30 to TRBJ1-2; D is perhaps TRBD1 (5 bases). Germline CDR1 GTSNPN, CDR2 SVGIG (reference sequence). V was pared by 1 base and J by 5 bases, with 11 bases between. CDR3 size: 13 residues. The CDR3 sequence: CAWSEGQGYGYTF. CDR3 coding DNA: TGTGCCTGGAGTGAGGGCCAGGGATATGGCTACACCTTC.

The sample holds one count of this clone. Other DNA sequences in the sample encode the same CDR3. V usage is TRBV30 and J usage is TRBJ1-5; a possible D gene is TRBD1 (6 bases). Between the trimmed V and J ends, which lost 3 bases and 3 bases, there was a span of 12 bases. The germline V gene encodes CDR1 GTSNPN and CDR2 SVGIG (reference sequence). CDR3 length: 14 amino acids. This chain's CDR3 is CAWSLGQNNQPQHF. The CDR3 DNA reads TGTGCCTGGAGCCTCGGACAGAACAATCAGCCCCAGCATTTT.

CDR3 bases: TGTGCCAGCAGCTCGCCTCGGGAAAAACTGTTTTTT. Protein sequence: CASSSPREKLFF. This chain links TRBV7-2 with TRBJ1-4; no definite D call. The CDR3 has 12 residues. Trimming removed 4 bases at V and 8 bases at J, with 8 bases between. Per the germline V gene, CDR1 is SGHTA and CDR2 is FQGNSA.

This sequence joins TRBV7-2 and TRBJ2-1; TRBD2 might be the D (6 bases). V gave up 5 bases and J gave up 10 bases, with 12 bases separating them. The CDR3 runs to 12 residues. From germline, CDR1 is SGHTA and CDR2 FQGNSA. The CDR3 DNA sequence: TGTGCCAGCAGCGACCGGACTACCGAGCAGTTCTTC. Translated, it gives CASSDRTTEQFF.

V is TRBV30 and J is TRBJ2-7; 7 positions agree with TRBD1. The junction had 9 bases not matched to a gene; V was cut back by 4 bases and J by 0 bases. This CDR3 region has 15 residues. The V gene's germline CDR1 is GTSNPN and CDR2 SVGIG (reference sequence). The CDR3 region is CAWTRQGKTSYEQYF. The CDR3 bases are TGTGCCTGGACGCGACAGGGCAAGACCTCCTACGAGCAGTACTTC.

The chain has TRBV30 and TRBJ1-2; D remains unclear. The germline V and J ends were trimmed by 1 base and 2 bases, with 5 bases remaining between them. Germline V gene sequence: CDR1 GTSNPN, CDR2 SVGIG (reference sequence). This CDR3 region has 12 residues. The CDR3 DNA reads TGTGCCTGGAGTGAGAGAAACTATGGCTACACCTTC. This encodes CAWSERNYGYTF.

The rearrangement joins TRBV19 to TRBJ2-1; 9 nucleotides line up with TRBD2. The CDR3 is 17 amino acids. Germline assignment: CDR1 LNHDA and CDR2 SQIVND (reference sequence). J gave up 2 bases and V 4 bases, and 9 bases lay outside the gene matches. CDR3 sequence reads: CASSKLAGANTYNEQFF. As DNA, the CDR3 is TGTGCCAGTAGTAAACTAGCGGGCGCGAATACCTACAATGAGCAGTTCTTC.

This clone occurred a few times. CDR3 bases: TGCGCCAGCAGCAAAGGAAGACTAGCGGGGGTAGGAGATACGCAGTATTTT. Its protein is CASSKGRLAGVGDTQYF. V and J are TRBV5-1 and TRBJ2-3; 12 nucleotides line up with TRBD2. This CDR3 spans 17 amino acids. V lost 4 bases and J lost 5; bases outside the gene matches: 11. Germline values: CDR1 SGHRS, CDR2 YFSETQ.